This T cell receptor (beta chain) was captured by sequencing in a study of T cells after yellow fever vaccination. As concerns this clonotype: Its antigen is currently unknown.

Generation of TCR cDNA used 5'RACE template switching (which added a universal primer site and UMIs). MiXCR, run by TCRdb on the 5' RACE reads, gives a single entry per CDR3 protein. The table includes more than 90,000 distinct CDR3 sequences, 7.5% to 9.5% detected once. CDR3 length: 14 residues. With 6 bases removed from V and 2 bases from J, the gap between germline ends came to 12 bases. CDR1 and CDR2 (germline): LNHDA, SQIVND (reference sequence). Study results and caveats: Overlap between CD4 and CD8 compartments was detected for a small share of clonotypes. Contamination of FACS-sorted repertoires by abundant clonotypes from the bulk population could occur. Subsequent to the booster, the majority of primary-vaccination clones reappeared (96% CD4, 85% to 90% CD8).

V and J are TRBV19 and TRBJ2-3; no clear D gene. The sequence was collected from a man aged 30-40 years who received the YFV17D yellow fever vaccine. This material consisted of CD8+ T cells sorted from PBMCs, taken 45 days after the yellow fever booster vaccination. The chain's CDR3 is CASSLGWDTDTQYF. The CDR3 DNA follows: TGTGCCAGTAGCCTAGGGTGGGACACAGATACGCAGTATTTT.